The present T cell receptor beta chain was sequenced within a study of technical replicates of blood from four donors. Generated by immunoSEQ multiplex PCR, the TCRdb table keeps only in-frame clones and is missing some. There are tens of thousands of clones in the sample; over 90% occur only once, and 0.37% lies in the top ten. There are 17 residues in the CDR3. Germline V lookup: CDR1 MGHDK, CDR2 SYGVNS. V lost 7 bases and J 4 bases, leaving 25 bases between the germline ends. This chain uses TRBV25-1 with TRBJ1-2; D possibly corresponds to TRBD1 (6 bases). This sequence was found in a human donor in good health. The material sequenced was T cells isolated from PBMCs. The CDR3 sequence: CASTSAWDTPNFYGYTF. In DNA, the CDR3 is TGTGCCAGCACGTCTGCTTGGGACACCCCTAACTTCTATGGCTACACCTTC.